The clone carrying this TCR beta chain was found a few times. The antigen remains undetermined. The data were obtained in a study of T-cell memory formation after mild COVID-19. Study-level points and caveats: CD4+ contracting clones lay mainly in CM and EM, CD8+ ones in EMRA. Some SARS-CoV-2-responding clones were already detected in memory before infection. Day 15 to 85 contractors were CD4/CD8 balanced; later expanders leaned CD4+.

5'RACE with constant-segment primers built TCRalpha and TCRbeta cDNA libraries with UMIs. TCRdb reprocessed the 5' RACE reads via MiXCR and lists one record per CDR3 protein. The profile covers 300,000 to 350,000 distinct CDR3 sequences, with just under 20% appearing a single time and under 25% taken by the ten largest. The receptor comes from a man aged 18-30 years who had mild COVID-19 (a few samples of this study predate the infection). Cell type and time point are not known. The specimen sequenced was PBMCs or a T cell subset sorted from them (not recorded which).

The CDR3 bases are TGTGCCAGCAGCTCTGTCCCAGCGGGTGAGCAGTTCTTC. Protein sequence: CASSSVPAGEQFF. V is TRBV7-2 and J is TRBJ2-1; D is perhaps TRBD2 (6 bases). Trimming removed 4 bases from V and 9 bases from J, with 13 bases in between. The CDR3 loop spans 13 amino acids. Germline values: CDR1 SGHTA, CDR2 FQGNSA.